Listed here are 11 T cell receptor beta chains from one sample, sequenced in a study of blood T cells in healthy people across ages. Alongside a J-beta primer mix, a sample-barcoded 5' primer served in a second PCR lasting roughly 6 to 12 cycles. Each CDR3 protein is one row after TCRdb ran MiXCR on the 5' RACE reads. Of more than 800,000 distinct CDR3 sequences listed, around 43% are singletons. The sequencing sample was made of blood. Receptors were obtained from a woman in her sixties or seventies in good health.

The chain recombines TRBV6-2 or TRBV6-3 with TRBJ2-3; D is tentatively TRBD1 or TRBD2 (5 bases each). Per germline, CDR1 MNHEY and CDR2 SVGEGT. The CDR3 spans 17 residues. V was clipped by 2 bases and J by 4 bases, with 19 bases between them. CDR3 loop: CASSYGLGTGDPDTQYF. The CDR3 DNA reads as TGTGCCAGCAGTTACGGGCTTGGGACCGGAGATCCAGATACGCAGTATTTT.

DNA for the CDR3: TGTGCCAGCAGTCCGGGACTAGTAACCAAAAACATTCAGTACTTC. Protein sequence: CASSPGLVTKNIQYF. The V call is TRBV6-1, the J call TRBJ2-4; 8 positions match TRBD2. CDR1 is MNHNS, CDR2 SASEGT, per germline. This CDR3 spans 15 amino acids. V was pared by 5 bases and J by 2 bases, with 5 bases of the junction left unmatched.

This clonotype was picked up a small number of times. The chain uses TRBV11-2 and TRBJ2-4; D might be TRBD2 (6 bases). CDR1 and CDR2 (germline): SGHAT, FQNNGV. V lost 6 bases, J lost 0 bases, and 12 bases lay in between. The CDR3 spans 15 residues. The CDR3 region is CASRRPGLAKNIQYF. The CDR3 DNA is TGTGCCAGCAGAAGGCCGGGACTAGCCAAAAACATTCAGTACTTC.

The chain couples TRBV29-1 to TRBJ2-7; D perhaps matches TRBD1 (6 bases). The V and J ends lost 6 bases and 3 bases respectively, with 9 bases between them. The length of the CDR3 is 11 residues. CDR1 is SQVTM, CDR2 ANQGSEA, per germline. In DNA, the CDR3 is TGCAGCGTGGGACACTTCTACGAGCAGTACTTC. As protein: CSVGHFYEQYF.

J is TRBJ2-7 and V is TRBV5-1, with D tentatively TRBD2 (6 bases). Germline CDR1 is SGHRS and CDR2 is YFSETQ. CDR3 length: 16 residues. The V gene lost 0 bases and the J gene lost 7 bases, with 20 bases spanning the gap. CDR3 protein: CASSLAKTSRHNEQYF. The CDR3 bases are TGCGCCAGCAGCTTGGCCAAAACTAGCCGCCACAATGAGCAGTACTTC.

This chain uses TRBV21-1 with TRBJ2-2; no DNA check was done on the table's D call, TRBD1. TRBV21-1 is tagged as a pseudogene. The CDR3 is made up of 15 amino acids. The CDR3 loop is CASRPPPPPAGELFF. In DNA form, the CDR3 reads TGTGCCAGCAGACCTCCTCCACCGCCCGCCGGGGAGCTGTTTTTT.

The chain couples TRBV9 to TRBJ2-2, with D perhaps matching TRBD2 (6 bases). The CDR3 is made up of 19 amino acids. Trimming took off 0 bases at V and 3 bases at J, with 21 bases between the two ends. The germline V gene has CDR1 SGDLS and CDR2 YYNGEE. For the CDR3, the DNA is TGTGCCAGCAGCGTAGAGAGGAAATGGGACGGGAGTGACACCGGGGAGCTGTTTTTT. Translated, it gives CASSVERKWDGSDTGELFF.

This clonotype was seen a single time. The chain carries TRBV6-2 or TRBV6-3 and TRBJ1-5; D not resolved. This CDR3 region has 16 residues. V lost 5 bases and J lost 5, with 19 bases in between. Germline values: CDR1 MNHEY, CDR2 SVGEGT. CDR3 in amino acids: CASSTQPGDLYQPQHF. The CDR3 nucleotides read TGTGCCAGCAGTACTCAGCCGGGCGACCTTTATCAGCCCCAGCATTTT.

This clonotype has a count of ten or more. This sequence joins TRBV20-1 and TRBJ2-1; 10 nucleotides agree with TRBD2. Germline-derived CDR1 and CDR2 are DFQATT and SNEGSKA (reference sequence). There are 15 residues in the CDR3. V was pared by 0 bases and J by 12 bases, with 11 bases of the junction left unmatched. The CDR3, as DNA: TGCAGTGCTAGAGATGAGGCTAGCGGGAGAGGGTCGCAGTTCTTC. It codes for CSARDEASGRGSQFF.

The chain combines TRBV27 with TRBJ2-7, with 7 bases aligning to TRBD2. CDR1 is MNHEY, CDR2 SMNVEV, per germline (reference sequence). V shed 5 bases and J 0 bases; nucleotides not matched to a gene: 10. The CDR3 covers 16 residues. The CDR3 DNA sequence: TGTGCCAGCAGTCCAACTAGCGCAAGAAGCTCCTACGAGCAGTACTTC. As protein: CASSPTSARSSYEQYF.

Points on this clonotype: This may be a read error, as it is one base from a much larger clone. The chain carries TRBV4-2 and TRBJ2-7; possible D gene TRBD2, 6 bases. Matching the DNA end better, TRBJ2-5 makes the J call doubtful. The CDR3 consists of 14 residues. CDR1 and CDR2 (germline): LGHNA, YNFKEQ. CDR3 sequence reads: CAISQEGGVETQYF. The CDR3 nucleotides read TGTGCCATCAGCCAGGAAGGAGGGGTTGAGACCCAGTACTTC.